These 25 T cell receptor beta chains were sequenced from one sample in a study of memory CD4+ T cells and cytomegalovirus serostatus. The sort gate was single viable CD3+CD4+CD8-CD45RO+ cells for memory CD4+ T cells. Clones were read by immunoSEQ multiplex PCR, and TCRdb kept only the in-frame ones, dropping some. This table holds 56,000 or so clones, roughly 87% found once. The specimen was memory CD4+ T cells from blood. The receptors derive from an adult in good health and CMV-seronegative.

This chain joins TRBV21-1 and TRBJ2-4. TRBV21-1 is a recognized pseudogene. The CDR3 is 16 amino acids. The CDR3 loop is CASSTGRTIAKNIQYF. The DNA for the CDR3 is TGTGCCAGCAGCACCGGACGGACGATAGCCAAAAACATTCAGTACTTC.

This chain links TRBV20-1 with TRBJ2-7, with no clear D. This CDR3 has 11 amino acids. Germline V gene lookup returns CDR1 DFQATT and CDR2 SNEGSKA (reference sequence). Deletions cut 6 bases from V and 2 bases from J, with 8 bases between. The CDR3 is CSAAAPYEQYF. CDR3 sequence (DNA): TGCAGTGCAGCCGCCCCCTACGAGCAGTACTTC.

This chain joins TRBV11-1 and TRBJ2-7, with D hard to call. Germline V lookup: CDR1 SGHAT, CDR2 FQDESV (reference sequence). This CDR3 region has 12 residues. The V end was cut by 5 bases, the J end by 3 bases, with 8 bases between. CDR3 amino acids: CASSQDRYEQYF. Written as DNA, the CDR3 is TGTGCCAGCAGCCAGGACCGCTACGAGCAGTACTTC.

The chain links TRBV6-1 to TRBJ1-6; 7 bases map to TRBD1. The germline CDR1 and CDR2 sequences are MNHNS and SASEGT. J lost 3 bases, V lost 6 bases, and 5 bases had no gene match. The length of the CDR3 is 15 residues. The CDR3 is CASRLTGSYNSPLHF. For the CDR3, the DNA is TGTGCCAGCAGATTGACAGGGAGCTATAATTCACCCCTCCACTTT.

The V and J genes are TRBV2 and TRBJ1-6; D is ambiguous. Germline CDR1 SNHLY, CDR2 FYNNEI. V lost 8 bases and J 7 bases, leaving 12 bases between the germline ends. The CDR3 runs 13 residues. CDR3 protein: CASGPGSNSPLHF. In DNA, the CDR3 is TGTGCCAGCGGCCCGGGATCGAATTCACCCCTCCACTTT.

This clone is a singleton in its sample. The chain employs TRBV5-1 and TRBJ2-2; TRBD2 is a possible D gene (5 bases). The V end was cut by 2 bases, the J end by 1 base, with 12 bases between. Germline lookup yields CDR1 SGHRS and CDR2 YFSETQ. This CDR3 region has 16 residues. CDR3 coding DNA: TGCGCCAGCAGCTTAAACCCCCGGGGGAACACCGGGGAGCTGTTTTTT. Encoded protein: CASSLNPRGNTGELFF. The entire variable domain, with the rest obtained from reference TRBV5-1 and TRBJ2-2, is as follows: KAGVTQTPRYLIKTRGQQVTLSCSPISGHRSVSWYQQTPGQGLQFLFEYFSETQRNKGNFPGRFSGRQFSNSRSEMNVSTLELGDSALYLCASSLNPRGNTGELFFGEGSRLTVL.

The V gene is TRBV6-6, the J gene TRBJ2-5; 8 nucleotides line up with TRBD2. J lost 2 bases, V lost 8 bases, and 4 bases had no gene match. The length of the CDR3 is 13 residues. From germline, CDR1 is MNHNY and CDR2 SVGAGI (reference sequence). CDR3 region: CASERGGQETQYF. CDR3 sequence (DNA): TGTGCCAGCGAACGCGGGGGGCAAGAGACCCAGTACTTC.

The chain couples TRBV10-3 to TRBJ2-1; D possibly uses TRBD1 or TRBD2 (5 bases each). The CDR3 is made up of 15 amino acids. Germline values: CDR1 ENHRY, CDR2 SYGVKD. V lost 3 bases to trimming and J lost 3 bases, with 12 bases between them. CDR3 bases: TGTGCCATCAGTGACCTCGGGACGAGCTACAATGAGCAGTTCTTC. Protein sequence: CAISDLGTSYNEQFF.

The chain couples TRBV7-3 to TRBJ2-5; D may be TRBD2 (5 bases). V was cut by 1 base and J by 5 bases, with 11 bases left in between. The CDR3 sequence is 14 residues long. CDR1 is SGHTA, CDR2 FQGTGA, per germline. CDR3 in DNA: TGTGCCAGCAGCTTAAGCGGCAGGAGGGAGACCCAGTACTTC. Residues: CASSLSGRRETQYF.

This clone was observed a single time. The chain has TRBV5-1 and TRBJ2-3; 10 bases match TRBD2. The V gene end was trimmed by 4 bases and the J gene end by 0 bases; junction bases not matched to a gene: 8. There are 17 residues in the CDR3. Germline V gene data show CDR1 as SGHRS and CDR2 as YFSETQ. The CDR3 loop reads CASSPSSGGPSTDTQYF. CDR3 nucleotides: TGCGCCAGCAGCCCCTCTAGCGGGGGCCCGAGCACAGATACGCAGTATTTT.

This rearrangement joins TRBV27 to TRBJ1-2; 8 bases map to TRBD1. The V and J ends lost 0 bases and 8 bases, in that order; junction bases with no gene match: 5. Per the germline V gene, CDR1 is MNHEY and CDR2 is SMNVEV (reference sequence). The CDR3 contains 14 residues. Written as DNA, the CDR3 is TGTGCCAGCAGTTTATCCTGGACAGGGTACGGCTACACCTTC. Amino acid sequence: CASSLSWTGYGYTF.

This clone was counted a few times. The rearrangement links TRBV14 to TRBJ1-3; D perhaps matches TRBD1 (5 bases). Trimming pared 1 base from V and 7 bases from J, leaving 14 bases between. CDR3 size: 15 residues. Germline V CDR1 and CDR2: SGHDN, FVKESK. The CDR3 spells CASSQVIRDWNTIYF. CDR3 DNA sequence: TGTGCCAGCAGCCAAGTAATCAGGGATTGGAACACCATATATTTT.

The CDR3 protein is CSVYDRNLYGYTF. DNA for the CDR3: TGCAGCGTTTATGACAGGAACCTCTATGGCTACACCTTC. The chain joins TRBV29-1 to TRBJ1-2; TRBD1 is a possible D gene (6 bases). This CDR3 comprises 13 residues. Germline loops: CDR1 SQVTM, CDR2 ANQGSEA. Between the trimmed V and J ends, which lost 5 bases and 4 bases, there was a span of 14 bases.

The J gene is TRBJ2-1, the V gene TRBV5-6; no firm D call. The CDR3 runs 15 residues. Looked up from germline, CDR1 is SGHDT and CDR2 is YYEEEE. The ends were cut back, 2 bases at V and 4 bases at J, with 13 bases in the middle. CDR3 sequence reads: CASSLGSTEYNEQFF. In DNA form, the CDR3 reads TGTGCCAGCAGCTTAGGTTCAACTGAGTACAATGAGCAGTTCTTC.

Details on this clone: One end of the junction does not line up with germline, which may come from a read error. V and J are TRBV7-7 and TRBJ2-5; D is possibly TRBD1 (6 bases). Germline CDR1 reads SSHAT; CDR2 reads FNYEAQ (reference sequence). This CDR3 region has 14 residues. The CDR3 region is CASSADRNQETQYF. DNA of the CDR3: TGTGCTAGCAGCGCCGACAGGAATCAAGAGACCCAGTACTTC.

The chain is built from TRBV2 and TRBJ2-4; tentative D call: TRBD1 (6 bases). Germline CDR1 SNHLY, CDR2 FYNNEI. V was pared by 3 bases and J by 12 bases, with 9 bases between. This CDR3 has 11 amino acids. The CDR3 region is CASSDRGTQYF. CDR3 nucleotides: TGTGCCAGCAGTGACAGGGGCACTCAGTACTTC.

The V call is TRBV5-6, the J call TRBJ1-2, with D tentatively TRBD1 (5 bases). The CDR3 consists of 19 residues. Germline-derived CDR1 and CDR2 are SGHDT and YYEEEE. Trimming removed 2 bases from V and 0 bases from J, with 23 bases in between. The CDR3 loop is CASSFPGRTTDLANYGYTF. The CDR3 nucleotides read TGTGCCAGCAGCTTTCCGGGACGGACCACCGATTTAGCTAACTATGGCTACACCTTC.

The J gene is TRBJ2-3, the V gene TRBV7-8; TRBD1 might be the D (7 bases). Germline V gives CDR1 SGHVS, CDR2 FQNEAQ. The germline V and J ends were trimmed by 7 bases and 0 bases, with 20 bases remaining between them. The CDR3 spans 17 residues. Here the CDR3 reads CASTVEGAGTSTDTQYF. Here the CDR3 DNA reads TGTGCCAGCACCGTGGAGGGGGCGGGGACTAGCACAGATACGCAGTATTTT.

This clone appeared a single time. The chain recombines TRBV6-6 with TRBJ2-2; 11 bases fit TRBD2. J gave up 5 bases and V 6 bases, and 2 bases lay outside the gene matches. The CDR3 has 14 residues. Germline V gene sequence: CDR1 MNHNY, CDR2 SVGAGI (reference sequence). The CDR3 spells CASRLAGGTGELFF. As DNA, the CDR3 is TGTGCCAGCAGGCTAGCGGGGGGTACCGGGGAGCTGTTTTTT.

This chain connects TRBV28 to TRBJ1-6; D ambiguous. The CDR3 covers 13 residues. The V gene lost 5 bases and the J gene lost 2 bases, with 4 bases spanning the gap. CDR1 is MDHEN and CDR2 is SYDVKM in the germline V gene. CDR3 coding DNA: TGTGCCAGCAGTGACACCTATAATTCACCCCTCCACTTT. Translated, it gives CASSDTYNSPLHF. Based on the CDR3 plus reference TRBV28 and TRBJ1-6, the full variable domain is DVKVTQSSRYLVKRTGEKVFLECVQDMDHENMFWYRQDPGLGLRLIYFSYDVKMKEKGDIPEGYSVSREKKERFSLILESASTNQTSMYLCASSDTYNSPLHFGNGTRLTVT.

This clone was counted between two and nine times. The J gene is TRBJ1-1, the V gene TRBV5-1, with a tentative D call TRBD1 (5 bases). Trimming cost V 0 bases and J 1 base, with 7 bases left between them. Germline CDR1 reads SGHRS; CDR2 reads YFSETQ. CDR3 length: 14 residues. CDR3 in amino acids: CASSLDGANTEAFF. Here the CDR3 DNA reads TGCGCCAGCAGCTTGGATGGGGCGAACACTGAAGCTTTCTTT.

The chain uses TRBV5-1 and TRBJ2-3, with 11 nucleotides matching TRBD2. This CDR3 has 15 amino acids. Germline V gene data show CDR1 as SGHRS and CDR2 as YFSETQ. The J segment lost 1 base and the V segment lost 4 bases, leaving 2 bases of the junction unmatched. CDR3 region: CASSPGLAGTDTQYF. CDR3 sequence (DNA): TGCGCCAGCAGCCCGGGACTAGCGGGCACAGATACGCAGTATTTT.

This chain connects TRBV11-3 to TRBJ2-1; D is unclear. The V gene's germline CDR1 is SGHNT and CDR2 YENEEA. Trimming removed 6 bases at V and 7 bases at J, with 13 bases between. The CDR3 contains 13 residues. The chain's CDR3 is CASSPHSVNEQFF. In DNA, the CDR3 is TGTGCCAGCAGTCCCCACTCCGTGAATGAGCAGTTCTTC.

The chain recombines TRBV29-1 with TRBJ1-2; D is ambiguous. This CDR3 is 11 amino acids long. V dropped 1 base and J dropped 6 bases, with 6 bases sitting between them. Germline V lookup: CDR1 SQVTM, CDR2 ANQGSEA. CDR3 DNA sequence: TGCAGCGTTGAAGGACTTGATGGCTACACCTTC. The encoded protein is CSVEGLDGYTF.

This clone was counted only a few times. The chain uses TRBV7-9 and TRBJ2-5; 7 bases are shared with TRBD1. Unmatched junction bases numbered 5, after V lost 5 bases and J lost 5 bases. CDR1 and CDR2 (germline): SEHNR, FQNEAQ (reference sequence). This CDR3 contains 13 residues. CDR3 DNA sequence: TGTGCCAGCAGCCCTAGGGGGCCTGAGACCCAGTACTTC. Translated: CASSPRGPETQYF.